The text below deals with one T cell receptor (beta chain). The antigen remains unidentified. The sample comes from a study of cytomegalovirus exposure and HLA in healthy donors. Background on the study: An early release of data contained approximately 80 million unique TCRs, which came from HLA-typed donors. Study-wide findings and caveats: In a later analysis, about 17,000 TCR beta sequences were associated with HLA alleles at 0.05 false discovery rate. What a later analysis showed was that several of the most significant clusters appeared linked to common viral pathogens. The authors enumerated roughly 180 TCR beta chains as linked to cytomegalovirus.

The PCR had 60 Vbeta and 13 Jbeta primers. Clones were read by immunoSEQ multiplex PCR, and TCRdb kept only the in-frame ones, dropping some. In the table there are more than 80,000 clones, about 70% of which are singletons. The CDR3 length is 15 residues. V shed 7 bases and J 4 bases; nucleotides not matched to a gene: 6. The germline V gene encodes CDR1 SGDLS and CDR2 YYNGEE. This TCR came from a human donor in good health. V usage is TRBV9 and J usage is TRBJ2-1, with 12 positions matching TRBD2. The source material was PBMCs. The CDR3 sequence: CASDGGLAGYNEQFF. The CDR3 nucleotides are TGTGCCAGCGACGGGGGACTAGCGGGTTACAATGAGCAGTTCTTC.